This T cell receptor beta chain was documented in a study of T cells in women clearing cervical HPV infection. Study overall: For cases, blood was sampled a median around 150 days after lesion detection, interquartile range roughly 85 to 220 days.

About this clone: Its antigen is still unknown. The read stops 3 residues short of the end of the CDR3; the missing end is completed from the germline J gene.

General study findings and limits: CIN3+ cases had significantly higher TCR richness than controls; evenness did not differ.

Per the germline V gene, CDR1 is SEHNR and CDR2 is FQNEAQ (reference sequence). Trimming pared 8 bases from V and 6 bases from J, leaving 13 bases between. The CDR3 is 12 residues long. Average input was 1200 ng genomic DNA for immunoSEQ TCR beta CDR3 amplification. Using immunoSEQ multiplex PCR, the repertoire was profiled, and TCRdb retains in-frame clones only, with some absent. The sample data list approximately 33,000 clones. Each participant carried one incident cervical HPV16 infection only. Sequenced input: blood buffy coat. The TCR was taken from a woman between 18 and 75 years old with a cervical HPV16 infection that either progressed to CIN3+ or cleared (not recorded which). The chain links TRBV7-9 to TRBJ1-1; TRBD1 is a possible D gene (5 bases). The CDR3 bases that were read are TGTGCCAGCGCCGTAGAAGGGGCTGAA. Its translation: CASAVEGAE. The entire CDR3 is CASAVEGAEAFF.